Listed below are T cell receptor beta chains from one sample, sequenced in a study of Graves' ophthalmopathy and Graves' hyperthyroidism. TCRdb recomputed calls from the multiplex PCR reads with MiXCR, one row per CDR3 protein. The sample shows some 210,000 distinct CDR3 sequences, about 32% of them seen only once. Material: peripheral blood. Receptors were obtained from a man aged 50 to 59 with Graves' ophthalmopathy. The CDR3 runs from the conserved cysteine through the conserved F or W. A D gene is named only where the DNA matches it firmly. Size tells how often a clone was seen (once, few, many) or the class of an expanded clone, and some rows leave it out.

d_gene	abundance	v_gene	j_gene	CDR3aa	CDR3nt
.	.	TRBV12-3/TRBV12-4	TRBJ2-5	CASSFGAGETQYF	.
TRBD2	many	TRBV6-1	TRBJ2-7	CASSETGGGTYEQYF	TGTGCCAGCAGTGAAACCGGGGGGGGAACCTACGAGCAGTACTTC
.	many	TRBV4-3	TRBJ2-5	CASSQDPGVVGTQYF	TGCGCCAGCAGCCAAGATCCGGGGGTGGTTGGGACCCAGTACTTC
.	few	TRBV6-5	TRBJ1-1	CASSYDGEGEAFF	TGTGCCAGCAGTTACGACGGGGAAGGTGAAGCTTTCTTT
.	many	TRBV4-2	TRBJ2-5	CASSQGKVGQLETQYF	TGTGCCAGCAGCCAAGGAAAAGTGGGGCAGTTGGAGACCCAGTACTTC
.	many	TRBV18	TRBJ1-2	CASSQRLGSMNGYTF	TGTGCCAGCTCACAAAGACTCGGGTCTATGAATGGCTACACCTTC
.	many	TRBV12-3/TRBV12-4	TRBJ2-5	CASSFSRQETQYF	TGTGCCAGCAGTTTTTCCAGGCAAGAGACCCAGTACTTC
TRBD1	few	TRBV6-2/TRBV6-3	TRBJ2-5	CASSSDRGLFGTQYF	TGTGCCAGCAGCTCCGACAGGGGGCTGTTTGGGACCCAGTACTTC
.	many	TRBV5-1	TRBJ1-6	CASSVQNNSPLHF	TGCGCCAGCAGTGTGCAGAATAATTCACCCCTCCACTTT
.	many	TRBV7-9	TRBJ1-2	CASSLGRRDNYGYTF	TGTGCCAGCAGCTTAGGTCGCCGGGACAACTATGGCTACACCTTC
.	many	TRBV5-5	TRBJ2-7	CASSLRESSYEQYF	TGTGCCAGCAGCTTGCGGGAAAGCTCCTACGAGCAGTACTTC
.	many	TRBV19	TRBJ1-5	CATGYGNQPQHF	TGTGCCACAGGGTATGGCAATCAGCCCCAGCATTTT
.	many	TRBV6-1	TRBJ2-5	CAISSGGTQYF	TGTGCCATCTCTAGTGGGGGGACCCAGTACTTC
.	.	TRBV12-3/TRBV12-4	TRBJ1-1	CASSLGFGQEAFF	TGTGCCAGCAGTTTAGGTTTCGGACAGGAAGCTTTCTTT
TRBD1	many	TRBV6-2/TRBV6-3	TRBJ2-7	CASSYSLFDLRQGSYEQYF	TGTGCCAGCAGTTACTCTCTCTTCGATTTGCGACAGGGGTCCTACGAGCAGTACTTC
TRBD1	many	TRBV15	TRBJ2-2	CATSRETGQNTGELFF	TGTGCCACCAGCAGGGAGACAGGGCAGAACACCGGGGAGCTGTTTTTT
.	many	TRBV12-3/TRBV12-4	TRBJ1-1	CASAGMNTEAFF	TGTGCCAGCGCAGGAATGAACACTGAAGCTTTCTTT